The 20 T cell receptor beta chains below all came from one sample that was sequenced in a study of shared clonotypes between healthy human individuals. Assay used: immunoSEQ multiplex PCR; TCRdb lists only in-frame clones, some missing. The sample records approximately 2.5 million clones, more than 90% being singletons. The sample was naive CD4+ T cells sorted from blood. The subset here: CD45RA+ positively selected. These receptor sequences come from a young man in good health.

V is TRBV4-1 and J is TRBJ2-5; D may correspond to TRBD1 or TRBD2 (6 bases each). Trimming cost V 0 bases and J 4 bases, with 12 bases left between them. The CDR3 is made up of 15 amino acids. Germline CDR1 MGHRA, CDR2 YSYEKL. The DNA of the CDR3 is TGCGCCAGCAGCCAAGATGGGGGGCCCGTAGAGACCCAGTACTTC. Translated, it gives CASSQDGGPVETQYF.

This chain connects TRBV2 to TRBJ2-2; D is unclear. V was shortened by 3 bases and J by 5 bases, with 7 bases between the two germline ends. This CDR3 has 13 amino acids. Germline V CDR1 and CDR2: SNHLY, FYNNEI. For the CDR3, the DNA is TGTGCCAGCAGTGAGGCGCAGACCGGGGAGCTGTTTTTT. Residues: CASSEAQTGELFF.

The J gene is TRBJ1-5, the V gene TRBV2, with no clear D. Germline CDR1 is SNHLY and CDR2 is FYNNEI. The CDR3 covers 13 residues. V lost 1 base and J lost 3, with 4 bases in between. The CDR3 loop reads CASSEGFNQPQHF. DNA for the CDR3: TGTGCCAGCAGTGAAGGCTTCAATCAGCCCCAGCATTTT.

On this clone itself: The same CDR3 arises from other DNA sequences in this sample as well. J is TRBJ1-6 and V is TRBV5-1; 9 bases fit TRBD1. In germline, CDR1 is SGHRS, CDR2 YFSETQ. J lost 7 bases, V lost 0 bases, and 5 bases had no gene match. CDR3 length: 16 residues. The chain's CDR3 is CASSLGGTGSNSPLHF. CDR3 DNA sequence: TGCGCCAGCAGCTTGGGCGGGACAGGGAGCAATTCACCCCTCCACTTT.

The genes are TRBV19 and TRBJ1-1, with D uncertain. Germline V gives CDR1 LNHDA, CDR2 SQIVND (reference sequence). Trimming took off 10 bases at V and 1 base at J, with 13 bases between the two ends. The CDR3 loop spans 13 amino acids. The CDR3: CAISDGQNTEAFF. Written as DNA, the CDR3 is TGTGCCATTTCGGACGGGCAGAACACTGAAGCTTTCTTT.

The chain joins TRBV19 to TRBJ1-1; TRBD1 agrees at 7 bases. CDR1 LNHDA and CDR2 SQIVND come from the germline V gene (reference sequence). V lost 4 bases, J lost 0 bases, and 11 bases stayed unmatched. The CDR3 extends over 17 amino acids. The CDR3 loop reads CASSTRPPGQMNTEAFF. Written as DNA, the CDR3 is TGTGCCAGTAGTACCAGGCCACCGGGACAGATGAACACTGAAGCTTTCTTT.

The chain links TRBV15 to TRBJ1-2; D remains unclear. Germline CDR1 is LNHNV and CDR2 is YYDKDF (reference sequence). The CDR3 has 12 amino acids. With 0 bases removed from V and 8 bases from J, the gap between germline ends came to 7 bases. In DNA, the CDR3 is TGTGCCACCAGCAGAGAATACGGGGGCTACACCTTC. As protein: CATSREYGGYTF.

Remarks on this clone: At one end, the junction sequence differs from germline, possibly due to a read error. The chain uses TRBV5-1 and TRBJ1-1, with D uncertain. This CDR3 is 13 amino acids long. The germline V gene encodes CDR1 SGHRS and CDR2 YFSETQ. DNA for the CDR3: TGCGCCAACAGCTTGGTGGGCAGGAATGAAGCTTTCTTT. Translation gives CANSLVGRNEAFF.

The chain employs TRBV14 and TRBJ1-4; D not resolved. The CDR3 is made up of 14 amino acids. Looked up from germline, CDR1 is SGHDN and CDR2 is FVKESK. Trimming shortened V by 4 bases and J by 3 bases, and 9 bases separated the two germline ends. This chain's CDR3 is CASSLNTANEKLFF. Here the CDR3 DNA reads TGTGCCAGCAGCCTCAATACGGCTAATGAAAAACTGTTTTTT.

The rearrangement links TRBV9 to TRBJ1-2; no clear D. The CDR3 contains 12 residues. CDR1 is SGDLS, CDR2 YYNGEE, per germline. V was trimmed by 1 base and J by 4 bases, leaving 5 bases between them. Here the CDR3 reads CASSVNTYGYTF. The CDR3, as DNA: TGTGCCAGCAGCGTAAACACCTATGGCTACACCTTC.

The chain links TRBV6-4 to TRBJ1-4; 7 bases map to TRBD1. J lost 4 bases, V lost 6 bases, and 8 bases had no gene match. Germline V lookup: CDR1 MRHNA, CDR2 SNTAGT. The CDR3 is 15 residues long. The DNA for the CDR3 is TGTGCCAGCAGACCGAAAGGGGGCAGTAATGAAAAACTGTTTTTT. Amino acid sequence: CASRPKGGSNEKLFF.

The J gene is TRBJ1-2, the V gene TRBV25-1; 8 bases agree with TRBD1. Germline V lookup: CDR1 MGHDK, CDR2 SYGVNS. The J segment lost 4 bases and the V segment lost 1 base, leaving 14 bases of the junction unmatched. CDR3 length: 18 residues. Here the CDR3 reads CASSESNRGQGTTYGYTF. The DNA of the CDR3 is TGTGCCAGCAGTGAATCCAACCGAGGACAGGGAACTACCTATGGCTACACCTTC.

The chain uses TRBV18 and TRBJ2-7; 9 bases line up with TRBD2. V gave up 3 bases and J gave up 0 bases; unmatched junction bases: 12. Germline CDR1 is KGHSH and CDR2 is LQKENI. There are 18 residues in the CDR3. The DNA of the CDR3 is TGTGCCAGCTCACCGCGGCTAGCGGGGAGCTCCTACTCCTACGAGCAGTACTTC. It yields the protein CASSPRLAGSSYSYEQYF.

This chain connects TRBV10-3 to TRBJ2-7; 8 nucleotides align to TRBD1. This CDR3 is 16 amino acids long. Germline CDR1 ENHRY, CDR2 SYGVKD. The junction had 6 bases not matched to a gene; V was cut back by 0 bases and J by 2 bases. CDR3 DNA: TGTGCCATCAGTGAGTCAGACAGGGGTCGGACCTACGAGCAGTACTTC. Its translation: CAISESDRGRTYEQYF.

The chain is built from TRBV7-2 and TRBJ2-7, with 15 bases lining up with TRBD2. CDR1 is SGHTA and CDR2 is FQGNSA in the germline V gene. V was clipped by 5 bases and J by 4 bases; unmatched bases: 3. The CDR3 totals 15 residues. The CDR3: CASSRGTSGGYEQYF. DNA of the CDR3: TGTGCCAGCAGCCGAGGGACTAGCGGGGGGTACGAGCAGTACTTC. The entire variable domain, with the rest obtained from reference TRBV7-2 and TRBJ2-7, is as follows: GAGVSQSPSNKVTEKGKDVELRCDPISGHTALYWYRQSLGQGLEFLIYFQGNSAPDKSGLPSDRFSAERTGGSVSTLTIQRTQQEDSAVYLCASSRGTSGGYEQYFGPGTRLTVT.

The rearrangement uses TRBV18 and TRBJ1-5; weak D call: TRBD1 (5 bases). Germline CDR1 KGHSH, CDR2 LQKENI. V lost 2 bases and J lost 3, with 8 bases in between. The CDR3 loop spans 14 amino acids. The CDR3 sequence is CASSPGQFNQPQHF. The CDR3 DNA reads TGTGCCAGCTCACCAGGACAATTCAATCAGCCCCAGCATTTT.

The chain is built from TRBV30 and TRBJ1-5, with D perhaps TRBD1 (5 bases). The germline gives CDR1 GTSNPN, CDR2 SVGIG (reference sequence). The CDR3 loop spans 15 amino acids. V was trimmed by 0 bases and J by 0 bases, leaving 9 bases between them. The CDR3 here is CAWSVWGSSNQPQHF. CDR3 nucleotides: TGTGCCTGGAGTGTATGGGGCAGTAGCAATCAGCCCCAGCATTTT.

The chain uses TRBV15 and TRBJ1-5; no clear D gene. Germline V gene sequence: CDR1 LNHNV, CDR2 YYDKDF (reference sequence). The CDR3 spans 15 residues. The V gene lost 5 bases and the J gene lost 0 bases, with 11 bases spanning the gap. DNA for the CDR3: TGTGCCACCAGCGAGACACCGTATAGCAATCAGCCCCAGCATTTT. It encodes CATSETPYSNQPQHF.

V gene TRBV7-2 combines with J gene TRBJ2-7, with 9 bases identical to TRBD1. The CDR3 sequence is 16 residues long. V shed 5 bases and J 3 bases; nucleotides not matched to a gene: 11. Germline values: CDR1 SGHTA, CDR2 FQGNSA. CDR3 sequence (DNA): TGTGCCAGCAGCCCCCGGACAGGGGATTTTTTCTACGAGCAGTACTTC. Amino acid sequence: CASSPRTGDFFYEQYF.

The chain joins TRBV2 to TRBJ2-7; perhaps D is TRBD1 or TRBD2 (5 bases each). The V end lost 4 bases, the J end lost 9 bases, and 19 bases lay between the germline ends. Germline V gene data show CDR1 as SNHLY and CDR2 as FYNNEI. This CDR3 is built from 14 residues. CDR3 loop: CASSAGRDRVVQYF. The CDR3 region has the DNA TGTGCCAGCAGTGCCGGCAGGGACCGGGTAGTGCAGTACTTC. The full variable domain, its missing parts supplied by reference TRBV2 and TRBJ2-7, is EPEVTQTPSHQVTQMGQEVILRCVPISNHLYFYWYRQILGQKVEFLVSFYNNEISEKSEIFDDQFSVERPDGSNFTLKIRSTKLEDSAMYFCASSAGRDRVVQYFGPGTRLTVT.